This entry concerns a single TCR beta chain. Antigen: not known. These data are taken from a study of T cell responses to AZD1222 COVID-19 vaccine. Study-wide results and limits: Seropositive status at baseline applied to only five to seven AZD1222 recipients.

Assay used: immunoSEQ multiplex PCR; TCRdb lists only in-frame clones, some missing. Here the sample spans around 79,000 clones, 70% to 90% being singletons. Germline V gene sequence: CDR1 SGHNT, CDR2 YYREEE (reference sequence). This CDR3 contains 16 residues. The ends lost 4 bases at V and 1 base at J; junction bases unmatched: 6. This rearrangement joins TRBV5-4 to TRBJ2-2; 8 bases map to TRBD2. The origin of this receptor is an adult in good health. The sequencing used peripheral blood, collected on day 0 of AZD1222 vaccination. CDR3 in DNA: TGTGCCAGCAGCGACCGAAGCGGGAGGAACACCGGGGAGCTGTTTTTT. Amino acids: CASSDRSGRNTGELFF.